The 8 T cell receptor beta chains below come from one sample, sequenced in a study of cytomegalovirus exposure and HLA in healthy donors. Use of 60 Vbeta and 13 Jbeta primers characterized the PCR. Measured with immunoSEQ multiplex PCR; TCRdb has only the in-frame clones, and not every one. Of about 140,000 clones in the sample, approximately 80% were seen once. The sequencing input was PBMCs. Receptor source: a woman aged 40-49 years in good health and CMV-seropositive.

J is TRBJ1-1 and V is TRBV7-9, with 9 bases that match TRBD1. Per the germline V gene, CDR1 is SEHNR and CDR2 is FQNEAQ (reference sequence). Trimming removed 5 bases from V and 4 bases from J; junction bases left unmatched: 5. The CDR3 has 14 residues. CDR3 amino acids: CASSRTGGGTEAFF. Written as DNA, the CDR3 is TGTGCCAGCAGCCGCACAGGGGGCGGCACTGAAGCTTTCTTT.

As to this clone: At one end, the junction sequence differs from germline, possibly due to a read error. J is TRBJ1-5 and V is TRBV7-7; D is perhaps TRBD1 (6 bases). The CDR3 runs 18 residues. Germline V gives CDR1 SSHAT, CDR2 FNYEAQ (reference sequence). The CDR3 DNA follows: TGTGCTAGCAGCTTAGTGTTGCAGGGGTCATATAGCAATCAGCCCCAGCATTTT. Amino acids: CASSLVLQGSYSNQPQHF.

The V call is TRBV11-3, the J call TRBJ2-1, with 13 bases that match TRBD2. V shed 5 bases and J 6 bases; nucleotides not matched to a gene: 13. Germline CDR1 SGHNT, CDR2 YENEEA. This CDR3 comprises 18 residues. The CDR3 loop is CASSLSGLAGAPGNEQFF. CDR3 in DNA: TGTGCCAGCAGCCTTTCCGGACTAGCGGGAGCCCCAGGCAATGAGCAGTTCTTC.

This clone was detected only once. The CDR3 bases are TGTGCCAGCAGTCCCTCTCCTACTGAAAAACTGTTTTTT. Amino acid sequence: CASSPSPTEKLFF. The chain uses TRBV28 and TRBJ1-4, with D unresolved. The CDR3 spans 13 residues. Trimming cost V 5 bases and J 7 bases, with 11 bases left between them. Germline CDR1 reads MDHEN; CDR2 reads SYDVKM.

The count of this clone is one. V usage is TRBV7-3 and J usage is TRBJ2-3, with a possible D match to TRBD1 (7 bases). The CDR3 is 14 residues long. V shed 3 bases and J shed 3 bases, with 10 bases lying between them. The germline CDR1 and CDR2 sequences are SGHTA and FQGTGA. The CDR3 DNA follows: TGTGCCAGCAGCTTGCAGGGGGGAACAGATACGCAGTATTTT. Protein product: CASSLQGGTDTQYF.

The V gene is TRBV7-9, the J gene TRBJ2-3, with D possibly TRBD2 on 5 matching bases. The V end was cut by 8 bases, the J end by 3 bases, with 15 bases between. Germline CDR1 SEHNR, CDR2 FQNEAQ (reference sequence). The CDR3 is 14 amino acids. The chain's CDR3 is CASGSEGSTDTQYF. The CDR3, as DNA: TGTGCCAGCGGCTCTGAGGGATCGACAGATACGCAGTATTTT.

This clone was seen once. DNA for the CDR3: TGTGCCAGCAGCGTAGGGCAGGGTGAGACCCAGTACTTC. It is translated as CASSVGQGETQYF. The chain has TRBV9 and TRBJ2-5; D is possibly TRBD1 (5 bases). The CDR3 consists of 13 residues. The V end was cut by 0 bases, the J end by 5 bases, with 8 bases between. The V gene's germline CDR1 is SGDLS and CDR2 YYNGEE.

The rearrangement joins TRBV9 to TRBJ2-1; 9 bases agree with TRBD2. Germline CDR1 SGDLS, CDR2 YYNGEE. CDR3 size: 19 residues. V was pared by 0 bases and J by 1 base, with 11 bases of the junction left unmatched. Here the CDR3 DNA reads TGTGCCAGCAGCGTAGAAATCGCGGGTCTAGCGGGGTCCTACAATGAGCAGTTCTTC. Protein product: CASSVEIAGLAGSYNEQFF.